The table lists the clone carrying this TCR beta chain with a few counts. The sample belongs to a study of response to subunit inactivated influenza vaccine. TCRdb reprocessed the RT-PCR reads via MiXCR and lists one record per CDR3 protein. The data contain more than 450,000 distinct CDR3 sequences, about 11% of them seen just once; the ten biggest clones take up around 10%. These records were also assigned to another study, of T cells expressing NK-cell markers. Per that study: A 5'RACE template switching approach incorporating UMIs was used to make TCR beta cDNA. Top CD8+ clonotypes included the dominant CD3+CD56+NKG2C+ clonotypes in 5 to 7 donors. It remained uncertain whether the expanded NKG2C+ T cell clones were specific for HCMV antigens.

The TCR originated in a man aged 45-60 years who received an inactivated influenza vaccine. Source: PBMCs from blood, taken on the day of vaccination.

CDR3 region: CASSSGTIYNEQFF. The CDR3 DNA is TGTGCCAGCAGTTCCGGGACCATATACAATGAGCAGTTCTTC. The chain has TRBV12-3 or TRBV12-4 and TRBJ2-1; D might be TRBD1 or TRBD2, each matching 5 bases. The CDR3 has 14 residues. Trimming pared 4 bases from V and 4 bases from J, leaving 11 bases between.